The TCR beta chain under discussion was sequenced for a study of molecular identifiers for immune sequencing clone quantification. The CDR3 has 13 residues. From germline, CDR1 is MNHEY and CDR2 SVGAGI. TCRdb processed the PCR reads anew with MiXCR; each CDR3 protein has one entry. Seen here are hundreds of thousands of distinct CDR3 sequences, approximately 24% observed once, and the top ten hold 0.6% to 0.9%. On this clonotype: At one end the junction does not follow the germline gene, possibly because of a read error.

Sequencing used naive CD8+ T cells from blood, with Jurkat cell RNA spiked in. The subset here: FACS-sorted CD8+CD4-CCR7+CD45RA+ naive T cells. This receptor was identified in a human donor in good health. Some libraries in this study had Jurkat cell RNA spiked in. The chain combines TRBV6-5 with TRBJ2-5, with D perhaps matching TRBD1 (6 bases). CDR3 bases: TGTGCCTGCAGTTCAGGGGTCGGAGAGACCCAGTACTTC. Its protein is CACSSGVGETQYF.